The clone carrying this T cell receptor (beta chain) was seen more than once but under ten times. No antigen is known for it. The data belong to a study of blood T cells in healthy people across ages. The sample, approximately 10 milliliters of peripheral blood, was drawn from each donor. The authors isolated at least 6 million PBMCs per sample. Study results and caveats: For the donors, CMV status was unknown and possibly confounded expanded clonotype changes.

A sample-barcoded 5' primer and a J-beta primer mix were used in a second PCR of roughly 6 to 12 cycles. A template-switch adaptor containing 12 random nucleotides labeled each cDNA molecule. Using its own MiXCR run on the 5' RACE reads, TCRdb lists one record per CDR3 protein. The repertoire holds approximately 690,000 distinct CDR3 sequences, with roughly 41% as singletons. This sequence originates from an older man in good health. Sequencing was done on a sample of blood.

As DNA, the CDR3 is TGTGCCAGCAACTCTCGGACAGGGAGCACTGAAGCTTTCTTT. Its translation: CASNSRTGSTEAFF. The rearrangement uses TRBV2 and TRBJ1-1, with 8 bases matching TRBD1. The CDR3 spans 14 residues. J gave up 4 bases and V 7 bases, and 8 bases lay outside the gene matches. The germline gives CDR1 SNHLY, CDR2 FYNNEI.